These 2 T cell receptor beta chains share one sample of origin, sequenced in a study of Graves' ophthalmopathy and Graves' hyperthyroidism. RNA transcripts were the template, and TCR beta CDR3 regions were amplified from them. After a first-round RT-PCR with HTBI primers, a second-round multiplex PCR was run. A single record per CDR3 protein comes from TCRdb applying MiXCR to the multiplex PCR reads. Of about half a million distinct CDR3 sequences listed, roughly 14% are singletons. Sequencing was done on a sample of blood. Receptor source: a woman aged 25 to 39 with Graves' ophthalmopathy.

This clonotype was detected many times. V gene TRBV18 combines with J gene TRBJ2-7, with D uncertain. V was pared by 3 bases and J by 2 bases, with 8 bases between. This CDR3 region has 13 residues. CDR1 and CDR2 from the germline V gene are KGHSH and LQKENI. CDR3 region: CASSPAVTYEQYF. The DNA for the CDR3 is TGTGCCAGCTCACCGGCGGTGACCTACGAGCAGTACTTC.

This clonotype was detected ten times or more. This chain links TRBV5-1 with TRBJ1-3, with TRBD1 identical over 12 bases. CDR1 and CDR2 (germline): SGHRS, YFSETQ. CDR3 length equals 15 residues. Trimming took 5 bases from V and 8 from J; bases not matched to a gene: 8. As DNA, the CDR3 is TGCGCCAGCAGTCCTCCGGGACAGGGGGCTGACACCATATATTTT. Amino acids: CASSPPGQGADTIYF.